These T cell receptor beta chains were read from a single sample in a study of blood T cells in healthy people across ages. From the 5' RACE reads, TCRdb called clonotypes with MiXCR, one entry per CDR3 protein. Among 980,000 or so distinct CDR3 sequences listed, roughly 48% were seen once. Material for sequencing was blood. These receptors originate from a young man in good health. CDR3s include the opening cysteine and the closing phenylalanine or tryptophan. Fields, in order: V gene, CDR3 protein.

v_gene: TRBV10-3; CDR3aa: CAINGLAGSTDTQYF
v_gene: TRBV25-1; CDR3aa: CATSGTVYRTQYF
v_gene: TRBV28; CDR3aa: CASSSIGTVNTEAFF
v_gene: TRBV29-1; CDR3aa: CSVDGGYDNEQFF
v_gene: TRBV5-6; CDR3aa: CASLRVRNTEAFF
v_gene: TRBV5-1; CDR3aa: CASSLGGGLVNEQFF
v_gene: TRBV2; CDR3aa: CASSEWASSFYNEQFF
v_gene: TRBV20-1; CDR3aa: CSASAQVYTDTQYF
v_gene: TRBV29-1; CDR3aa: CSAWGGERSTDTQYF
v_gene: TRBV15; CDR3aa: CATSRDYSVQGTYNEQFF
v_gene: TRBV4-1; CDR3aa: CASSQVWTGIEQPQHF
v_gene: TRBV7-2; CDR3aa: CASARGSGGGETQYF
v_gene: TRBV7-2; CDR3aa: CASSPTSRGNEQFF
v_gene: TRBV6-1; CDR3aa: CASSPQGGLRGADTQYF
v_gene: TRBV29-1; CDR3aa: CSVDLGLTGPQYF
v_gene: TRBV6-1; CDR3aa: CASRGQGAKNDGYTF
v_gene: TRBV30; CDR3aa: CAWSAVHQAFF
v_gene: TRBV27; CDR3aa: CASSLGRVNSPLHF
v_gene: TRBV28; CDR3aa: CASSYTGSSPLHF
v_gene: TRBV21-1; CDR3aa: CASVSGDRAVEQYF
v_gene: TRBV6-2/TRBV6-3; CDR3aa: CASSDIQNTEAFF
v_gene: TRBV6-6; CDR3aa: CASSYSEPRRGEQYF
v_gene: TRBV10-3; CDR3aa: CAIHTGGDNQPQHF
v_gene: TRBV9; CDR3aa: CASSWGGEVNTEAFF
v_gene: TRBV29-1; CDR3aa: CSVGPSGGGEQFF
v_gene: TRBV4-3; CDR3aa: CASSQDAAGSGANVLTF
v_gene: TRBV4-3; CDR3aa: CASSQDSLAGPEDTQYF
v_gene: TRBV5-1; CDR3aa: CASRQTGAYEQYF
v_gene: TRBV4-3; CDR3aa: CASSQERGNTIYF
v_gene: TRBV29-1; CDR3aa: CSVNGQGTTDTQYF
v_gene: TRBV29-1; CDR3aa: CSVGRTGEYF
v_gene: TRBV4-2; CDR3aa: CASSQDGGGTIRDEQFF
v_gene: TRBV7-8; CDR3aa: CASSLDQAPRQETQYF
v_gene: TRBV27; CDR3aa: CASSGQFMNTEAFF